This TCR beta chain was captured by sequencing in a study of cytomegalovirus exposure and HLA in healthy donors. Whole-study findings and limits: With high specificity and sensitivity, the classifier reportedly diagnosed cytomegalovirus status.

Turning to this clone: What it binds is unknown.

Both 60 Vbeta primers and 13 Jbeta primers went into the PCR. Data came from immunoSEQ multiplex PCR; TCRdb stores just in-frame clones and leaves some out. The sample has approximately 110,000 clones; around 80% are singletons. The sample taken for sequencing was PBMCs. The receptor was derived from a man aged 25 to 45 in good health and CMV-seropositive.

As DNA, the CDR3 is TGTGCCAGCTCACCGGTCATGGCTAGCGGGGGGCAAGAGACCCAGTACTTC. Amino acids: CASSPVMASGGQETQYF. V is TRBV18 and J is TRBJ2-5; TRBD2 agrees at 11 bases. The V segment lost 3 bases and the J segment 2 bases; nucleotides outside the gene matches: 8. The germline V gene has CDR1 KGHSH and CDR2 LQKENI. The CDR3 consists of 17 residues.